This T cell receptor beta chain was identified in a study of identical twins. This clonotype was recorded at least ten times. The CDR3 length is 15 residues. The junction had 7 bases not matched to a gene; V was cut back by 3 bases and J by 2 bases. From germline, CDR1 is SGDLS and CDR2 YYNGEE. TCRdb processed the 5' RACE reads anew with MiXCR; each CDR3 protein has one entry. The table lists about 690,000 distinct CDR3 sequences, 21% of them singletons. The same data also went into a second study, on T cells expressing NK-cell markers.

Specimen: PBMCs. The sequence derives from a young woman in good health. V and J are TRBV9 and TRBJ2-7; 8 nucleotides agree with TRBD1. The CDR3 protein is CASSAGGDSTYEQYF. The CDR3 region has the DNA TGTGCCAGCAGCGCAGGGGGCGATAGCACCTACGAGCAGTACTTC.